Listed below are T cell receptor beta chains from one sample, sequenced in a study of blood T cell repertoires in COVID-19. Generated by immunoSEQ multiplex PCR, the TCRdb table keeps only in-frame clones and is missing some. The table has about 140,000 clones, roughly 84% seen once. The source material was PBMCs or T cells enriched from blood (not recorded which). The receptors shown here come from a man in his forties with acute COVID-19. Each CDR3 is given with its conserved first and last residue. Fields, in order: D gene, CDR3 length, J gene, V gene, clone size, CDR3 protein, CDR3 DNA. D genes are given only for firm matches. The size field is filled for only some rows; it gives once, few, many or a size class.

>TRBD2|15|TRBJ2-3|TRBV9|.
CASSSLAGGIDTQYF
TGTGCCAGCAGCTCACTAGCGGGAGGTATAGATACGCAGTATTTT
>TRBD2|16|TRBJ2-1|TRBV7-2|.
CASSLRGRGSRNEQFF
TGTGCCAGCAGCTTAAGAGGGCGGGGGTCGAGAAATGAGCAGTTCTTC
>TRBD2|16|TRBJ2-3|TRBV7-2|few
CASSLLTSGKTDTQYF
TGTGCCAGCAGCCTTCTAACTAGCGGGAAAACAGATACGCAGTATTTT
>TRBD1|15|TRBJ2-7|TRBV5-1|few
CASSFGTGLSYEQYF
TGCGCCAGCAGCTTCGGGACAGGGCTCTCCTACGAGCAGTACTTC
>.|13|TRBJ2-4|TRBV9|.
CASSVVPTNIQYF
TGTGCCAGCAGCGTGGTCCCTACTAACATTCAGTACTTC
>.|13|TRBJ1-1|TRBV5-6|once
CASRGARYTEAFF
TGTGCCAGCAGGGGGGCTAGGTACACTGAAGCTTTCTTT
>TRBD1|13|TRBJ2-4|TRBV6-5|.
CASRKTGENIQYF
TGTGCCAGCAGAAAGACAGGGGAAAACATTCAGTACTTC
>TRBD2|13|TRBJ2-1|TRBV3-1/TRBV3-2|.
CASRAGGGAEQFF
TGTGCCAGCAGGGCGGGAGGTGGCGCTGAGCAGTTCTTC
>.|15|TRBJ1-1|TRBV7-2|.
CASSLDGSMSTEAFF
TGTGCCAGCAGCTTAGATGGGAGCATGAGCACTGAAGCTTTCTTT
>TRBD1|20|TRBJ1-5|TRBV28|.
CASRSGTVRRNTYSNQPQHF
TGTGCCAGCAGGTCAGGGACAGTGCGACGAAACACTTATAGCAATCAGCCCCAGCATTTT
>TRBD2|14|TRBJ2-7|TRBV30|.
CAWTVGGFSYEQYF
TGTGCCTGGACAGTGGGGGGGTTCTCCTACGAGCAGTACTTC
>TRBD1|15|TRBJ1-1|TRBV19|.
CASNSEGQLNTEAFF
TGTGCCAGTAATTCAGAGGGACAGCTGAACACTGAAGCTTTCTTT
>TRBD2|16|TRBJ2-1|TRBV24-1|.
CATSDPGRAGDNEQFF
TGTGCCACCAGTGACCCGGGTAGGGCGGGGGACAATGAGCAGTTCTTC
>.|14|TRBJ1-2|TRBV6-2/TRBV6-3|.
CASSYSTTNYGYTF
TGTGCCAGCAGTTACTCAACAACCAACTATGGCTACACCTTC
>.|14|TRBJ2-7|TRBV7-2|once
CASSLRKISYEQYF
TGTGCCAGCAGCTTGAGGAAGATCTCCTACGAGCAGTACTTC
>.|14|TRBJ2-5|TRBV5-4|.
CASSLVGEQETQYF
TGTGCCAGCAGCTTGGTGGGAGAGCAAGAGACCCAGTACTTC
>TRBD2|18|TRBJ2-5|TRBV15|.
CATSSLQRLAGGWETQYF
TGTGCCACCAGCAGCCTCCAGAGACTAGCGGGAGGGTGGGAGACCCAGTACTTC
>.|15|TRBJ2-7|TRBV7-9|.
CASSLLGAPHYEQYF
TGTGCCAGCAGCTTATTGGGAGCGCCCCACTACGAGCAGTACTTC
>.|14|TRBJ2-2|TRBV7-9|.
CASSFGGNTGELFF
TGTGCCAGCAGCTTCGGGGGGAACACCGGGGAGCTGTTTTTT
>.|15|TRBJ2-3|TRBV5-1|.
CASSFQGFKADTQYF
TGCGCCAGCAGCTTTCAGGGTTTTAAGGCAGATACGCAGTATTTT
>TRBD2|19|TRBJ2-3|TRBV3-1/TRBV3-2|.
CASSQVGLAELTSGDTQYF
TGTGCCAGCAGCCAAGTCGGGCTAGCGGAGCTAACCTCAGGGGATACGCAGTATTTT
>.|14|TRBJ2-3|TRBV3-1/TRBV3-2|.
CASSQVRGADTQYF
TGTGCCAGCAGCCAAGTCAGGGGCGCAGATACGCAGTATTTT
>.|21|TRBJ2-3|TRBV21-1|.
CASSKPTFLSGRYESTDTQYF
TGTGCCAGCAGCAAACCAACCTTCCTTAGCGGGAGATATGAAAGCACAGATACGCAGTATTTT
>.|15|TRBJ1-6|TRBV30|.
CAWSVGGQRYAPLHF
TGTGCCTGGAGTGTAGGCGGACAGCGCTATGCACCCCTCCACTTT
>TRBD1|13|TRBJ2-7|TRBV27|.
CASSTRDRGEQYF
TGTGCCAGCAGTACCCGGGACAGGGGGGAGCAGTACTTC
>TRBD2|19|TRBJ2-6|TRBV11-2|.
CASSLYLPGRDSGANVLTF
TGTGCCAGCAGCTTATACCTCCCAGGGAGGGACTCTGGGGCCAACGTCCTGACTTTC
>TRBD2|16|TRBJ2-3|TRBV5-4|.
CASSSQGGSATDTQYF
TGTGCCAGCAGCTCCCAGGGCGGGAGTGCGACAGATACGCAGTATTTT
>.|16|TRBJ2-5|TRBV11-2|.
CASSLNSPKNGETQYF
TGTGCCAGCAGTCTAAACTCGCCCAAGAACGGAGAGACCCAGTACTTC
>.|14|TRBJ1-1|TRBV28|.
CASRTGVEGTEAFF
TGTGCCAGCAGGACCGGGGTCGAAGGGACTGAAGCTTTCTTT
>TRBD1|15|TRBJ2-7|TRBV27|.
CASSFDRDLGYEQYF
TGTGCCAGCAGTTTTGACAGGGATCTAGGGTACGAGCAGTACTTC
>TRBD1|19|TRBJ1-1|TRBV5-8|.
CASSYHLRDRRRENTEAFF
TGTGCCAGCAGCTACCATCTACGGGACAGGCGAAGGGAGAACACTGAAGCTTTCTTT
>.|18|TRBJ2-3|TRBV29-1|.
CSVEPEDSFIRGFHTQYF
TGCAGCGTTGAACCCGAAGACAGTTTCATACGTGGGTTTCATACGCAGTATTTT
>TRBD1|14|TRBJ1-5|TRBV24-1|once
CATGGTGNNQPQHF
TGTGCCACCGGAGGGACAGGGAACAATCAGCCCCAGCATTTT
>.|17|TRBJ2-3|TRBV27|.
CASSRDTGTVSTDTQYF
TGTGCCAGCAGTCGGGATACAGGGACCGTTAGCACAGATACGCAGTATTTT
>TRBD1|11|TRBJ1-2|TRBV19|once
CASGQGYGYTF
TGTGCCAGTGGACAGGGATATGGCTACACCTTC
>.|14|TRBJ2-2|TRBV7-2|.
CASSLQVNTGELFF
TGTGCCAGCAGCTTACAGGTGAACACCGGGGAGCTGTTTTTT
>.|13|TRBJ2-2|TRBV3-1/TRBV3-2|.
CASSQELTGELFF
TGTGCCAGCAGCCAAGAACTGACCGGGGAGCTGTTTTTT
>.|15|TRBJ2-7|TRBV3-1/TRBV3-2|.
CASSLSGTSEYEQYF
TGTGCCAGCAGCCTTTCCGGGACATCCGAATACGAGCAGTACTTC
>TRBD1|13|TRBJ1-6|TRBV27|.
CASSPNRGPALHF
TGTGCCAGCAGCCCCAACAGGGGACCGGCCCTCCACTTT
>.|16|TRBJ2-2|TRBV3-1/TRBV3-2|.
CASSQYPTGDTGELFF
TGTGCCAGCAGCCAATACCCGACGGGAGATACCGGGGAGCTGTTTTTT
>TRBD2|17|TRBJ2-2|TRBV11-2|few
CASSPRTSGRAGGELFF
TGTGCCAGCAGCCCCAGGACTAGCGGGAGGGCCGGCGGGGAGCTGTTTTTT
>.|14|TRBJ2-1|TRBV19|.
CASSMVDTYNEQFF
TGTGCCAGTAGTATGGTGGACACTTACAATGAGCAGTTCTTC
>.|16|TRBJ2-1|TRBV7-2|few
CASSLQWQGPYNEQFF
TGTGCCAGCAGCTTACAGTGGCAGGGCCCCTACAATGAGCAGTTCTTC
>TRBD1|15|TRBJ1-2|TRBV30|once
CAWRFHRGQGYGYTF
TGTGCCTGGAGGTTTCATAGAGGACAGGGTTATGGCTACACCTTC
>TRBD2|18|TRBJ2-5|TRBV4-1|.
CASSQDEIVASGAPAQYF
TGCGCCAGCAGCCAAGACGAAATAGTGGCTAGCGGGGCCCCGGCCCAGTACTTC
>TRBD1|15|TRBJ2-3|TRBV19|.
CASTSTGTYTDTQYF
TGTGCCAGTACCTCGACAGGGACATACACAGATACGCAGTATTTT
>.|14|TRBJ1-4|TRBV28|.
CASSLSYSNEKLFF
TGTGCCAGCAGTTTATCATACAGTAATGAAAAACTGTTTTTT
>.|13|TRBJ1-1|TRBV3-1/TRBV3-2|.
CASSQFWNTEAFF
TGTGCCAGCAGCCAATTCTGGAACACTGAAGCTTTCTTT
>.|15|TRBJ2-1|TRBV7-8|.
CASSLEQGSYNEQFF
TGTGCCAGCAGCTTAGAACAGGGTTCCTACAATGAGCAGTTCTTC
>.|14|TRBJ2-1|TRBV11-3|.
CASSPPDNFNEQFF
TGTGCCAGCAGCCCTCCCGACAACTTCAATGAGCAGTTCTTC
>.|12|TRBJ2-3|TRBV7-2|.
CASSFGGDTQYF
TGTGCCAGCAGCTTCGGCGGAGATACGCAGTATTTT
>.|13|TRBJ2-7|TRBV10-1|.
CASSESSRGEQYF
TGCGCCAGCAGTGAGTCGTCTCGGGGAGAGCAGTACTTC
>TRBD1|15|TRBJ1-1|TRBV14|.
CASTDRVGTSTEAFF
TGTGCCAGCACGGACAGGGTGGGAACCAGCACTGAAGCTTTCTTT
>TRBD1|17|TRBJ1-2|TRBV24-1|.
CATSERDSLPLYYGYTF
TGTGCCACCAGTGAACGGGACAGCCTGCCTCTTTATTATGGCTACACCTTC
>.|13|TRBJ1-1|TRBV28|.
CASNIPDSGEAFF
TGTGCCAGCAACATCCCCGATTCAGGTGAAGCTTTCTTT